These 10 T cell receptor beta chains share one sample of origin, sequenced in a study of T cell responses to AZD1222 COVID-19 vaccine. Sequencing was performed with immunoSEQ multiplex PCR; in TCRdb, only in-frame clones are kept and a portion is missing. This table has approximately 140,000 clones, roughly 94% appearing once. The sequencing here drew on peripheral blood, taken on day 0 of AZD1222 vaccination. Source of these receptors: an adult in good health.

The genes are TRBV9 and TRBJ2-6; D may be TRBD1 (5 bases). Germline values: CDR1 SGDLS, CDR2 YYNGEE. V lost 1 base and J lost 0, with 11 bases in between. This CDR3 has 17 amino acids. CDR3 sequence (DNA): TGTGCCAGCAGCGTAAGCGCAGGGTCCTCTGGGGCCAACGTCCTGACTTTC. Protein: CASSVSAGSSGANVLTF.

This clone was seen only once. The CDR3 region is CASKTPYNEQFF. The CDR3 DNA sequence: TGTGCCAGTAAAACCCCCTACAATGAGCAGTTCTTC. This chain uses TRBV19 with TRBJ2-1; D unresolved. The CDR3 loop spans 12 amino acids. The germline V gene encodes CDR1 LNHDA and CDR2 SQIVND (reference sequence). The V end was cut by 7 bases, the J end by 2 bases, with 6 bases between. Combining the CDR3 with reference TRBV19 and TRBJ2-1 gives the whole variable domain DGGITQSPKYLFRKEGQNVTLSCEQNLNHDAMYWYRQDPGQGLRLIYYSQIVNDFQKGDIAEGYSVSREKKESFPLTVTSAQKNPTAFYLCASKTPYNEQFFGPGTRLTVL.

This chain connects TRBV19 to TRBJ1-6; 8 bases map to TRBD1. Germline lookup yields CDR1 LNHDA and CDR2 SQIVND (reference sequence). V shed 5 bases and J 6 bases; nucleotides not matched to a gene: 3. CDR3 length: 14 amino acids. The CDR3 bases are TGTGCCAGTAGTTACGGGACAGGTAATTCACCCCTCCACTTT. It codes for CASSYGTGNSPLHF.

V and J are TRBV4-2 and TRBJ2-3; TRBD2 is a possible D gene (6 bases). V lost 3 bases, J lost 4 bases, and 11 bases lay in between. CDR3 length equals 14 residues. In germline, CDR1 is LGHNA, CDR2 YNFKEQ. CDR3 in DNA: TGTGCCAGCAGCCAGGGGATAGCGGCAGATACGCAGTATTTT. It yields the protein CASSQGIAADTQYF.

DNA of the CDR3: TGCGCCAGCAGTGAGCCGCTACGGCGGAACACTGAAGCTTTCTTT. Its translation is CASSEPLRRNTEAFF. The rearrangement uses TRBV10-2 and TRBJ1-1; D gene uncertain. Germline V gives CDR1 WSHSY, CDR2 SAAADI. CDR3 length: 15 residues. Trimming left V 2 bases short and J 1 base short, with 11 bases between.

The chain employs TRBV6-5 and TRBJ2-3; D gene unclear. V shed 6 bases and J shed 1 base, with 5 bases lying between them. The CDR3 consists of 12 residues. Germline CDR1 is MNHEY and CDR2 is SVGAGI. The chain's CDR3 is CASRGGTDTQYF. Written as DNA, the CDR3 is TGTGCCAGCAGGGGCGGCACAGATACGCAGTATTTT.

V is TRBV4-2 and J is TRBJ2-2, with D possibly being TRBD2 (5 bases). The CDR3 loop spans 16 amino acids. With 7 bases removed from V and 0 bases from J, the gap between germline ends came to 15 bases. Germline V gives CDR1 LGHNA, CDR2 YNFKEQ. The CDR3 loop reads CASTPNPGTNTGELFF. CDR3 sequence (DNA): TGTGCCAGCACCCCTAATCCGGGGACGAACACCGGGGAGCTGTTTTTT.

The rearrangement joins TRBV5-1 to TRBJ2-3, with D possibly matching TRBD1 (6 bases). The germline V and J ends were trimmed by 0 bases and 2 bases, with 13 bases remaining between them. The CDR3 is 16 amino acids. CDR1 is SGHRS, CDR2 YFSETQ, per germline. For the CDR3, the DNA is TGCGCCAGCAGCTTGGGGGGGCAGGGCTACACAGATACGCAGTATTTT. Translating it yields CASSLGGQGYTDTQYF. Drawing the rest from reference TRBV5-1 and TRBJ2-3, the complete variable domain is KAGVTQTPRYLIKTRGQQVTLSCSPISGHRSVSWYQQTPGQGLQFLFEYFSETQRNKGNFPGRFSGRQFSNSRSEMNVSTLELGDSALYLCASSLGGQGYTDTQYFGPGTRLTVL.

The J gene is TRBJ1-5, the V gene TRBV5-5; TRBD1 might be the D (6 bases). Trimming removed 3 bases at V and 11 bases at J, with 15 bases between. The CDR3 length is 13 residues. Germline-derived CDR1 and CDR2 are SGHKS and YYEKEE (reference sequence). CDR3 loop: CASSYRDGGTQHF. CDR3 nucleotides: TGTGCCAGCAGCTACAGGGACGGAGGGACCCAGCATTTT. Based on the CDR3 plus reference TRBV5-5 and TRBJ1-5, the full variable domain is DAGVTQSPTHLIKTRGQQVTLRCSPISGHKSVSWYQQVLGQGPQFIFQYYEKEERGRGNFPDRFSARQFPNYSSELNVNALLLGDSALYLCASSYRDGGTQHFGDGTRLSIL.

The chain carries TRBV30 and TRBJ1-1; no clear D gene. Germline V CDR1 and CDR2: GTSNPN, SVGIG (reference sequence). The length of the CDR3 is 11 residues. The V gene lost 4 bases and the J gene lost 11 bases, with 14 bases spanning the gap. CDR3 sequence reads: CAWILSRRAFF. In DNA, the CDR3 is TGTGCCTGGATCTTATCCCGGAGGGCTTTCTTT.